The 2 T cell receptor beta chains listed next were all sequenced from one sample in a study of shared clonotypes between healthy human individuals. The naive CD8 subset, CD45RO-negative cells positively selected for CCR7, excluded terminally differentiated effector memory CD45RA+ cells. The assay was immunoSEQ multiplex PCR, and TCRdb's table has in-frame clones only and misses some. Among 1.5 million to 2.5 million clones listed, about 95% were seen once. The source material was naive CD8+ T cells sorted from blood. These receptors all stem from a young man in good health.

CDR3 bases: TGTGCCAGTAGACCGGGACAGGGTAGCAATCAGCCCCAGCATTTT. Translated: CASRPGQGSNQPQHF. V and J are TRBV19 and TRBJ1-5, with 9 bases fitting TRBD1. V gave up 6 bases and J gave up 0 bases; unmatched junction bases: 3. Germline V lookup: CDR1 LNHDA, CDR2 SQIVND (reference sequence). This CDR3 has 15 residues.

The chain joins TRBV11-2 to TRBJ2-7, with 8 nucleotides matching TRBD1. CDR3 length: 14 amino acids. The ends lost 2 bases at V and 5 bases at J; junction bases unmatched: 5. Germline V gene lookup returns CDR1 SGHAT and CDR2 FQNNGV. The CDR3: CASSLRTGFHEQYF. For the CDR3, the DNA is TGTGCCAGCAGCTTACGGACAGGGTTCCACGAGCAGTACTTC.